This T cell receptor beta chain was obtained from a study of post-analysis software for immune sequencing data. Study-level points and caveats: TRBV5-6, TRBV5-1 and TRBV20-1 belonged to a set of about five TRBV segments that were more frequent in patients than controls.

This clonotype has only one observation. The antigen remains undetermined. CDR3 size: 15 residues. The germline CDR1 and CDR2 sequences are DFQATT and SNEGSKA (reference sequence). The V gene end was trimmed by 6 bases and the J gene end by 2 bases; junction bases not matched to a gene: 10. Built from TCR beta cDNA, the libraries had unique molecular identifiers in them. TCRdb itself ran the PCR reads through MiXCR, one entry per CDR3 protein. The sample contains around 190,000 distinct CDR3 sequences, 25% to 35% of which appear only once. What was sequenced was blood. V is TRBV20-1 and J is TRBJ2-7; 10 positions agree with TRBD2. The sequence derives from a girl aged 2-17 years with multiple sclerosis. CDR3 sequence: CSATGTSASTYEQYF. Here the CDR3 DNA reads TGCAGTGCCACCGGGACTAGCGCGTCGACCTACGAGCAGTACTTC.